The 25 T cell receptor beta chains in this list originate from one sample, sequenced in a study of blood T cell repertoires in COVID-19. Profiled with immunoSEQ multiplex PCR; TCRdb holds only in-frame clones, not every one. The data contain fewer than 500,000 clones, around 88% of them singletons. Sequencing input: peripheral blood. The receptors derive from a woman aged 25 to 39 with acute or convalescent COVID-19.

The chain has TRBV12-3 or TRBV12-4 and TRBJ2-1; no clear D. V was pared by 2 bases and J by 10 bases, with 12 bases between. CDR3 size: 13 residues. The CDR3 is CASSLFSGREQFF. As DNA, the CDR3 is TGTGCCAGCAGTTTATTTTCGGGTAGGGAGCAGTTCTTC.

The rearrangement links TRBV19 to TRBJ1-5; TRBD1 matches at 7 bases. The CDR3 has 14 amino acids. The germline V gene encodes CDR1 LNHDA and CDR2 SQIVND (reference sequence). The V and J ends lost 6 bases and 7 bases, in that order; junction bases with no gene match: 9. The DNA of the CDR3 is TGTGCCAGTAGCCCGAGGGGGCTGGAGCAGCCCCAGCATTTT. This codes for CASSPRGLEQPQHF. Using reference TRBV19 and TRBJ1-5 for the parts outside the CDR3, the full variable domain is DGGITQSPKYLFRKEGQNVTLSCEQNLNHDAMYWYRQDPGQGLRLIYYSQIVNDFQKGDIAEGYSVSREKKESFPLTVTSAQKNPTAFYLCASSPRGLEQPQHFGDGTRLSIL.

The DNA of the CDR3 is TGTGCCAGCTCACCCCCCGGCCTAGCGGGGGGGCTGGGGGATACGCAGTATTTT. Translation: CASSPPGLAGGLGDTQYF. The V and J genes are TRBV18 and TRBJ2-3, with 12 nucleotides matching TRBD2. The V gene's germline CDR1 is KGHSH and CDR2 LQKENI. There are 18 residues in the CDR3. J lost 6 bases, V lost 3 bases, and 13 bases had no gene match.

This clone is a singleton in its sample. The genes are TRBV19 and TRBJ2-2, with TRBD2 identical over 10 bases. Germline trimming cut 6 bases from V and 4 bases from J; bases unmatched to any gene: 11. This CDR3 comprises 17 residues. The germline CDR1 and CDR2 sequences are LNHDA and SQIVND (reference sequence). The CDR3 sequence: CASSIGLAGVFTGELFF. The CDR3 coding sequence is TGTGCCAGTAGCATTGGGCTAGCGGGGGTCTTCACCGGGGAGCTGTTTTTT.

The chain couples TRBV15 to TRBJ1-4; D is ambiguous. This CDR3 comprises 15 residues. CDR1 is LNHNV, CDR2 YYDKDF, per germline (reference sequence). With 0 bases removed from V and 0 bases from J, the gap between germline ends came to 5 bases. CDR3: CATSRDGATNEKLFF. Here the CDR3 DNA reads TGTGCCACCAGCAGAGACGGTGCAACTAATGAAAAACTGTTTTTT.

The rearrangement joins TRBV29-1 to TRBJ2-3, with TRBD2 matching over 8 bases. Trimming removed 7 bases from V and 7 bases from J; junction bases left unmatched: 10. CDR3 length: 13 amino acids. Germline CDR1 is SQVTM and CDR2 is ANQGSEA. The DNA of the CDR3 is TGCAGCGGCGGGGGGTATCCCGATAATACGCAGTATTTT. The encoded protein is CSGGGYPDNTQYF.

This rearrangement joins TRBV5-6 to TRBJ2-7; TRBD1 matches at 8 bases. CDR1 is SGHDT, CDR2 YYEEEE, per germline. This CDR3 is built from 17 residues. Unmatched junction bases numbered 12, after V lost 3 bases and J lost 1 base. The CDR3 protein is CASSSGTGSTRSYEQYF. CDR3 coding DNA: TGTGCCAGCAGCTCCGGGACAGGATCGACCAGATCCTACGAGCAGTACTTC.

This chain links TRBV28 with TRBJ2-4; D remains unclear. This CDR3 region has 12 residues. V gave up 5 bases and J gave up 6 bases, with 8 bases separating them. Looked up from germline, CDR1 is MDHEN and CDR2 is SYDVKM. The CDR3, as DNA: TGTGCCAGCAGTACACGAATAAACATTCAGTACTTC. Translating it yields CASSTRINIQYF.

This clone was seen a single time. V is TRBV6-6 and J is TRBJ1-1; TRBD1 agrees at 10 bases. Per the germline V gene, CDR1 is MNHNY and CDR2 is SVGAGI (reference sequence). V dropped 6 bases and J dropped 5; count of bases not matched to a gene: 9. The CDR3 covers 15 residues. In DNA form, the CDR3 reads TGTGCCAGCAGGGAGACGGACAGGGGGTTTACTGAAGCTTTCTTT. Encoded protein: CASRETDRGFTEAFF.

The CDR3 here is CASNRGGYGYTF. In DNA form, the CDR3 reads TGTGCCAGCAACAGGGGTGGCTATGGCTACACCTTC. The V and J genes are TRBV9 and TRBJ1-2; TRBD1 aligns across 7 bases. Germline V gene lookup returns CDR1 SGDLS and CDR2 YYNGEE. The length of the CDR3 is 12 residues. Trimming cost V 6 bases and J 4 bases; bases outside gene matches: 3.

This clone was found once. The gene calls are TRBV18 and TRBJ2-5; 8 bases agree with TRBD1. Germline lookup yields CDR1 KGHSH and CDR2 LQKENI. The CDR3 length is 13 residues. V lost 8 bases to trimming and J lost 2 bases; unmatched junction nucleotides: 4. The CDR3 reads CASAGTGQETQYF. The CDR3 DNA reads as TGTGCCAGCGCCGGGACAGGTCAAGAGACCCAGTACTTC.

V gene TRBV5-1 combines with J gene TRBJ1-1; possibly TRBD1 for D (5 bases). V lost 2 bases and J 5 bases, leaving 16 bases between the germline ends. CDR1 is SGHRS, CDR2 YFSETQ, per germline. The CDR3 contains 15 residues. Written as DNA, the CDR3 is TGCGCCAGCAGCTTTACGTTCTGGGGGGTGACTGAAGCTTTCTTT. Protein sequence: CASSFTFWGVTEAFF.

The chain's CDR3 is CASSSQDTQYF. CDR3 sequence (DNA): TGCGCCAGCAGCTCCCAAGATACGCAGTATTTT. The V call is TRBV5-1, the J call TRBJ2-3; D is undetermined. Germline V gives CDR1 SGHRS, CDR2 YFSETQ. The CDR3 loop spans 11 amino acids. V was shortened by 3 bases and J by 5 bases, with 4 bases between the two germline ends.

The V call is TRBV7-8, the J call TRBJ1-2, with 10 bases aligning to TRBD1. V shed 5 bases, J shed 4 bases, and the junction held 4 bases outside the gene matches. Germline-derived CDR1 and CDR2 are SGHVS and FQNEAQ. The CDR3 length is 14 residues. CDR3 protein: CASSPTGGGYGYTF. The CDR3 region has the DNA TGTGCCAGCAGCCCGACAGGGGGCGGCTATGGCTACACCTTC.

The rearrangement links TRBV6-5 to TRBJ1-6; unclear D gene. From germline, CDR1 is MNHEY and CDR2 SVGAGI. Trimming cost V 8 bases and J 7 bases, with 15 bases left between them. The CDR3 loop spans 14 amino acids. The chain's CDR3 is CASGVRSGNSPLHF. DNA for the CDR3: TGTGCCAGCGGCGTCAGATCGGGAAATTCACCCCTCCACTTT.

This clone was recorded once. The V gene is TRBV30, the J gene TRBJ2-7; 8 bases fit TRBD2. Germline V gives CDR1 GTSNPN, CDR2 SVGIG (reference sequence). The V and J ends lost 0 bases and 6 bases, in that order; junction bases with no gene match: 4. The CDR3 contains 13 residues. The CDR3 bases are TGTGCCTGGAGTGTCGGGGGGGGCGGCGAGCAGTACTTC. It yields the protein CAWSVGGGGEQYF.

The J gene is TRBJ2-1, the V gene TRBV11-2, with TRBD2 matching over 10 bases. V shed 5 bases, J shed 8 bases, and the junction held 12 bases outside the gene matches. The CDR3 spans 16 residues. CDR1 SGHAT and CDR2 FQNNGV come from the germline V gene. The CDR3: CASSRGVLAGDDEQFF. As DNA, the CDR3 is TGTGCCAGCAGCAGAGGGGTGCTAGCGGGGGACGATGAGCAGTTCTTC.

The rearrangement joins TRBV7-8 to TRBJ2-1; 8 bases fit TRBD1. CDR3 length equals 17 residues. Germline CDR1 and CDR2: SGHVS and FQNEAQ. J was trimmed by 7 bases and V by 0 bases; bases with no gene match: 11. CDR3 region: CASSLAPVRGRYNEQFF. CDR3 in DNA: TGTGCCAGCAGCTTAGCGCCCGTCAGGGGGCGTTATAATGAGCAGTTCTTC. Drawing the rest from reference TRBV7-8 and TRBJ2-1, the complete variable domain is GAGVSQSPRYKVAKRGQDVALRCDPISGHVSLFWYQQALGQGPEFLTYFQNEAQLDKSGLPSDRFFAERPEGSVSTLKIQRTQQEDSAVYLCASSLAPVRGRYNEQFFGPGTRLTVL.

V and J are TRBV27 and TRBJ1-2, with a weak D call TRBD1 (5 bases). V was shortened by 4 bases and J by 2 bases, with 14 bases between the two germline ends. CDR1 is MNHEY and CDR2 is SMNVEV in the germline V gene (reference sequence). There are 15 residues in the CDR3. The CDR3 DNA sequence: TGTGCCAGCAGTTCAGCGGGACGGGGGAACTATGGCTACACCTTC. The encoded protein is CASSSAGRGNYGYTF.

The chain uses TRBV7-3 and TRBJ2-1, with TRBD1 as a possible D gene (6 bases). CDR1 and CDR2 from the germline V gene are SGHTA and FQGTGA. Trimming took off 2 bases at V and 15 bases at J, with 23 bases between the two ends. The CDR3 is 15 residues long. The CDR3 sequence is CASSLPRTVGKESFF. CDR3 sequence (DNA): TGTGCCAGCAGCTTACCCCGGACAGTTGGTAAGGAATCGTTCTTC.

This clone was recorded once. V usage is TRBV4-1 and J usage is TRBJ1-6, with TRBD1 matching over 8 bases. V was pared by 0 bases and J by 10 bases, with 17 bases of the junction left unmatched. The CDR3 length is 19 residues. Germline V CDR1 and CDR2: MGHRA, YSYEKL. DNA of the CDR3: TGCGCCAGCAGCCAAGATAGAGGACAGGGCCTTAGGAATCGGTCACCCCTCCACTTT. Translation: CASSQDRGQGLRNRSPLHF.

The chain has TRBV28 and TRBJ2-6; 7 nucleotides line up with TRBD1. From germline, CDR1 is MDHEN and CDR2 SYDVKM. Trimming removed 8 bases from V and 2 bases from J; junction bases left unmatched: 6. This CDR3 spans 15 amino acids. The CDR3 DNA sequence: TGTGCCAGCGGGACAGCCCATCCTGGGGCCAACGTCCTGACTTTC. It specifies CASGTAHPGANVLTF.

The rearrangement joins TRBV30 to TRBJ2-5; perhaps TRBD2 as D (5 bases). Trimming left V 0 bases short and J 1 base short, with 12 bases between. The CDR3 has 15 residues. Germline loops: CDR1 GTSNPN, CDR2 SVGIG (reference sequence). The CDR3 reads CAWSVLPAVQETQYF. The CDR3 bases are TGTGCCTGGAGTGTACTCCCAGCGGTCCAAGAGACCCAGTACTTC.

The rearrangement joins TRBV7-2 to TRBJ2-5; 10 nucleotides align to TRBD2. V trimming: 4 bases; J trimming: 1 base; junction bases outside the gene matches: 6. Germline assignment: CDR1 SGHTA and CDR2 FQGNSA. CDR3 size: 16 residues. The CDR3 region is CASSSKRGGTQETQYF. The CDR3 bases are TGTGCCAGCAGCTCAAAGCGGGGGGGAACCCAAGAGACCCAGTACTTC. The full variable domain, its missing parts supplied by reference TRBV7-2 and TRBJ2-5, is GAGVSQSPSNKVTEKGKDVELRCDPISGHTALYWYRQSLGQGLEFLIYFQGNSAPDKSGLPSDRFSAERTGGSVSTLTIQRTQQEDSAVYLCASSSKRGGTQETQYFGPGTRLLVL.

The V and J genes are TRBV4-2 and TRBJ1-4; D is perhaps TRBD1 (5 bases). The CDR3 runs to 15 residues. CDR1 is LGHNA and CDR2 is YNFKEQ in the germline V gene. Between the trimmed V and J ends, which lost 1 base and 6 bases, there was a span of 12 bases. The CDR3: CASSQAGEGHEKLFF. The DNA for the CDR3 is TGTGCCAGCAGCCAAGCGGGGGAGGGGCATGAAAAACTGTTTTTT.